The sequence of this TCR beta chain was determined in a study of T-cell reconstitution after alpha-beta-depleted transplantation in children. Notes on this clonotype: Antigen specificity is unknown.

Unique molecular identifiers featured in how the TCRbeta library was prepared. TCRdb fed the PCR reads into MiXCR, producing one record per CDR3 protein. The profile shows 700,000 to 950,000 distinct CDR3 sequences, less than 20% of them singletons. Study-level results: Once a year had passed after transplant, T-cell counts and diversity came mostly from newly produced T cells.

CDR1 LGHNT and CDR2 FRNRAP come from the germline V gene. The CDR3 length is 13 residues. This sequence originates from a male patient under 18 who had a stem cell transplant for acute lymphoblastic leukemia, so the T cells may come from the graft donor. V and J are TRBV12-5 and TRBJ2-2; D is possibly TRBD2 (5 bases). This sample comprised PBMCs, mostly from graft donor cells, obtained 360 days after TCRalphabeta/CD19-depleted stem cell transplant. The CDR3 nucleotides read TGTGCCTCCCGAGAGGGCAGTACCGGGGAGCTGTTTTTT. Amino acid sequence: CASREGSTGELFF.